Each of the 17 T cell receptor beta chains below was sequenced from the same sample in a study of CD8+ T cells in alopecia areata. The treatment denotes: oral pan-JAK inhibitor, 5-10 mg twice daily. Reverse transcription of extracted RNA yielded cDNA, which provided the sequencing template. Profiled with immunoSEQ multiplex PCR; TCRdb holds only in-frame clones, not every one. Among 150,000 to 200,000 clones, 45% to 65% were seen once, and the ten largest hold 3% to 3.5%. The sample in question was CD4+ T cells sorted from blood, obtained at week 4, from a patient treated with tofacitinib. All receptors derive from a human donor with alopecia areata.

This clone came up a few times. The genes are TRBV5-8 and TRBJ2-1; 7 nucleotides agree with TRBD1. Germline CDR1 is SGHTS and CDR2 is YDEGEE. J gave up 5 bases and V 4 bases, and 9 bases lay outside the gene matches. CDR3 length: 15 amino acids. CDR3 nucleotide sequence: TGTGCCAGCAGCCGAGGGGGCAGGGCCCACAATGAGCAGTTCTTC. Its translation is CASSRGGRAHNEQFF.

The rearrangement links TRBV9 to TRBJ1-1; D remains unclear. This CDR3 is built from 14 residues. Germline V gives CDR1 SGDLS, CDR2 YYNGEE. V lost 0 bases and J 1 base, leaving 7 bases between the germline ends. The CDR3 DNA is TGTGCCAGCAGCGTAGGACTCGAGAACACTGAAGCTTTCTTT. Translation gives CASSVGLENTEAFF.

This chain joins TRBV7-2 and TRBJ2-7, with 7 bases fitting TRBD1. V was clipped by 3 bases and J by 2 bases; unmatched bases: 7. Germline-derived CDR1 and CDR2 are SGHTA and FQGNSA. The CDR3 contains 15 residues. The CDR3 DNA sequence: TGTGCCAGCAGCTTCGACCGGGACAGAGCCTACGAGCAGTACTTC. Its translation: CASSFDRDRAYEQYF.

V is TRBV2 and J is TRBJ2-7, with TRBD1 as a possible D gene (5 bases). Looked up from germline, CDR1 is SNHLY and CDR2 is FYNNEI. V lost 7 bases to trimming and J lost 4 bases, with 23 bases between them. The CDR3 loop spans 16 amino acids. The CDR3, as DNA: TGTGCCAGCACTAGTGTGTTGGGCAGGGTGGGATACGAGCAGTACTTC. Translating it yields CASTSVLGRVGYEQYF.

V usage is TRBV29-1 and J usage is TRBJ1-4; D unclear. The CDR3 spans 12 residues. The germline V gene encodes CDR1 SQVTM and CDR2 ANQGSEA. The V gene lost 3 bases and the J gene lost 4 bases, with 6 bases spanning the gap. The CDR3 sequence: CSVEELNEKLFF. CDR3 DNA sequence: TGCAGCGTTGAGGAACTTAATGAAAAACTGTTTTTT.

CDR3 loop: CASSISGAETQYF. The CDR3 DNA follows: TGTGCCAGCAGCATTAGCGGGGCAGAGACCCAGTACTTC. The chain has TRBV7-2 and TRBJ2-5; 8 bases align to TRBD2. V lost 5 bases and J lost 4; bases outside the gene matches: 3. CDR1 and CDR2 from the germline V gene are SGHTA and FQGNSA. The CDR3 has 13 amino acids.

This chain uses TRBV29-1 with TRBJ1-1; D gene uncertain. The ends were cut back, 7 bases at V and 1 base at J, with 13 bases in the middle. The CDR3 extends over 13 amino acids. Germline lookup yields CDR1 SQVTM and CDR2 ANQGSEA. The CDR3 region has the DNA TGCAGCGCTCCGGGTCTGACGAACACTGAAGCTTTCTTT. Encoded protein: CSAPGLTNTEAFF. The variable domain in full, with the rest retrieved from reference TRBV29-1 and TRBJ1-1, is SAVISQKPSRDICQRGTSLTIQCQVDSQVTMMFWYRQQPGQSLTLIATANQGSEATYESGFVIDKFPISRPNLTFSTLTVSNMSPEDSSIYLCSAPGLTNTEAFFGQGTRLTVV.

Comment on this clone: Other DNA variants within this sample encode the same CDR3. The chain combines TRBV7-9 with TRBJ1-1, with a weak D call TRBD1 (5 bases). V gave up 3 bases and J gave up 0 bases, with 8 bases separating them. Per the germline V gene, CDR1 is SEHNR and CDR2 is FQNEAQ (reference sequence). CDR3 length: 14 amino acids. CDR3 nucleotide sequence: TGTGCCAGCAGCTTCACAGGTTTGAACACTGAAGCTTTCTTT. It translates to CASSFTGLNTEAFF.

This sequence joins TRBV15 and TRBJ1-4; 8 bases align to TRBD1. This CDR3 region has 23 residues. Unmatched junction bases numbered 29, after V lost 3 bases and J lost 5 bases. Looked up from germline, CDR1 is LNHNV and CDR2 is YYDKDF (reference sequence). CDR3 in DNA: TGTGCCACCAGCAGGGGACAGGCCTCCGGGGGTAACCTCCGGCCCTGGTCAAATGAAAAACTGTTTTTT. This translates into CATSRGQASGGNLRPWSNEKLFF.

The J gene is TRBJ2-7, the V gene TRBV28, with D unresolved. This CDR3 is built from 12 residues. Trimming took off 7 bases at V and 2 bases at J, with 9 bases between the two ends. In germline, CDR1 is MDHEN, CDR2 SYDVKM. CDR3 loop: CASKGLAYEQYF. Written as DNA, the CDR3 is TGTGCCAGCAAAGGGCTGGCCTACGAGCAGTACTTC.

This clone was observed a few times. The chain couples TRBV28 to TRBJ1-2; D is uncertain. Trimming took 4 bases from V and 8 from J, leaving 8 bases between them. The CDR3 runs 11 residues. Looked up from germline, CDR1 is MDHEN and CDR2 is SYDVKM. The CDR3 region has the DNA TGTGCCAGCAGTTGGCGGGAGGGCTACACCTTC. Protein product: CASSWREGYTF.

V and J are TRBV29-1 and TRBJ2-3, with 11 bases fitting TRBD2. Looked up from germline, CDR1 is SQVTM and CDR2 is ANQGSEA. V lost 8 bases to trimming and J lost 5 bases; unmatched junction nucleotides: 6. The CDR3 is made up of 13 amino acids. The CDR3 DNA is TGCAGCTCCAGGGGACTAGCGGTAGATACGCAGTATTTT. Its protein product is CSSRGLAVDTQYF.

The V call is TRBV7-3, the J call TRBJ2-5; D is possibly TRBD1 or TRBD2 (6 bases each). CDR1 and CDR2 from the germline V gene are SGHTA and FQGTGA. The CDR3 is made up of 15 amino acids. Trimming removed 5 bases at V and 3 bases at J, with 16 bases between. CDR3 nucleotides: TGTGCCAGCAGCCATGGCCCGGGGGCGGAAGAGACCCAGTACTTC. Translated, it gives CASSHGPGAEETQYF. The variable domain in full, with the rest retrieved from reference TRBV7-3 and TRBJ2-5, is GAGVSQTPSNKVTEKGKYVELRCDPISGHTALYWYRQSLGQGPEFLIYFQGTGAADDSGLPNDRFFAVRPEGSVSTLKIQRTERGDSAVYLCASSHGPGAEETQYFGPGTRLLVL.

This clone has only a few counts. The CDR3 protein is CASRSGDTGELFF. The CDR3 region has the DNA TGTGCCAGCAGGTCGGGCGACACCGGGGAGCTGTTTTTT. The chain couples TRBV6-5 to TRBJ2-2; the D is unclear. The germline V and J ends were trimmed by 6 bases and 3 bases, with 8 bases remaining between them. The germline V gene has CDR1 MNHEY and CDR2 SVGAGI. The CDR3 runs to 13 residues.

This clone was found once. This chain joins TRBV9 and TRBJ1-6; 9 bases align to TRBD1. The trim removed 0 bases at V and 7 bases at J, leaving 2 bases unmatched. The length of the CDR3 is 15 residues. The germline CDR1 and CDR2 sequences are SGDLS and YYNGEE. CDR3 sequence reads: CASSVEGTGNSPLHF. DNA for the CDR3: TGTGCCAGCAGCGTAGAAGGGACAGGGAATTCACCCCTCCACTTT.

The rearrangement joins TRBV15 to TRBJ1-5; no reliable D call. Germline assignment: CDR1 LNHNV and CDR2 YYDKDF (reference sequence). This CDR3 is built from 12 residues. V was pared by 3 bases and J by 6 bases, with 6 bases between. The CDR3 sequence is CATSRVSQPQHF. Written as DNA, the CDR3 is TGTGCCACCAGCAGGGTGAGTCAGCCCCAGCATTTT.

On this clone itself: Distinct nucleotide sequences in the sample also encode this CDR3. The rearrangement links TRBV25-1 to TRBJ1-5, with D perhaps matching TRBD1 (5 bases). CDR1 and CDR2 (germline): MGHDK, SYGVNS. CDR3 size: 14 residues. V lost 1 base and J lost 4, with 8 bases in between. CDR3 sequence (DNA): TGTGCCAGCAGTGAATCAGGGTTAAATCAGCCCCAGCATTTT. This translates into CASSESGLNQPQHF.